These 27 T cell receptor beta chains were all obtained from the same sample, sequenced in a study of blood T cell repertoires in COVID-19. Assay used: immunoSEQ multiplex PCR; TCRdb lists only in-frame clones, some missing. Of about 30,000 clones listed, over 70% are singletons. Sequenced: peripheral blood. These receptors came from a woman in her sixties or seventies with active or convalescent COVID-19.

V usage is TRBV3-1 (or the pseudogene TRBV3-2) and J usage is TRBJ2-1; the match to TRBD2 covers 13 bases. Per germline, CDR1 LGHDT and CDR2 YNNKEL (reference sequence). With V trimmed by 1 base and J by 8 bases, 8 bases remained unmatched. The CDR3 has 17 amino acids. CDR3 loop: CASSQVVTSGGAYEQFF. CDR3 nucleotides: TGTGCCAGCAGCCAAGTGGTTACTAGCGGGGGGGCCTATGAGCAGTTCTTC.

V gene TRBV6-5 combines with J gene TRBJ2-3; perhaps TRBD2 as D (6 bases). The CDR3 length is 14 residues. V was shortened by 6 bases and J by 2 bases, with 12 bases between the two germline ends. Germline V lookup: CDR1 MNHEY, CDR2 SVGAGI. The CDR3 spells CASSLAEYTDTQYF. The CDR3 DNA reads TGTGCCAGCAGCTTAGCGGAGTACACAGATACGCAGTATTTT.

The chain carries TRBV5-8 and TRBJ2-7, with a possible D match to TRBD2 (5 bases). Germline CDR1 reads SGHTS; CDR2 reads YDEGEE. The V end was cut by 4 bases, the J end by 0 bases, with 11 bases between. CDR3 length: 14 residues. The CDR3 nucleotides read TGTGCCAGCAGCCCATGGGAGACCTCCTACGAGCAGTACTTC. Encoded protein: CASSPWETSYEQYF. The entire variable domain, with the rest obtained from reference TRBV5-8 and TRBJ2-7, is as follows: EAGVTQSPTHLIKTRGQQATLRCSPISGHTSVYWYQQALGLGLQFLLWYDEGEERNRGNFPPRFSGRQFPNYSSELNVNALELEDSALYLCASSPWETSYEQYFGPGTRLTVT.

The gene calls are TRBV3-1 (or the pseudogene TRBV3-2) and TRBJ1-2, with D perhaps matching TRBD1 (6 bases). The ends were cut back, 3 bases at V and 5 bases at J, with 16 bases in the middle. The V gene's germline CDR1 is LGHDT and CDR2 YNNKEL (reference sequence). CDR3 length equals 15 residues. The CDR3 DNA sequence: TGTGCCAGCAGCCACCTAAAACAGGGTTTTTATGGCTACACCTTC. Amino acid sequence: CASSHLKQGFYGYTF.

This chain uses TRBV7-2 with TRBJ1-1; TRBD1 might be the D (5 bases). Per germline, CDR1 SGHTA and CDR2 FQGNSA. CDR3 length: 12 amino acids. Trimming removed 0 bases at V and 10 bases at J, with 9 bases between. The CDR3 bases are TGTGCCAGCAGCTTAGCCGGGCAGGGAGCTTTCTTT. Residues: CASSLAGQGAFF. The complete variable domain, with remaining parts taken from reference TRBV7-2 and TRBJ1-1, reads GAGVSQSPSNKVTEKGKDVELRCDPISGHTALYWYRQSLGQGLEFLIYFQGNSAPDKSGLPSDRFSAERTGGSVSTLTIQRTQQEDSAVYLCASSLAGQGAFFGQGTRLTVV.

V and J are TRBV3-1 (or the pseudogene TRBV3-2) and TRBJ1-6; 7 bases line up with TRBD1. The trim removed 5 bases at V and 7 bases at J, leaving 11 bases unmatched. CDR3 length equals 16 residues. Per germline, CDR1 LGHDT and CDR2 YNNKEL (reference sequence). The DNA of the CDR3 is TGTGCCAGCAGCGATATTCACAGGGGTCCAAATTCACCCCTCCACTTT. This gives the protein CASSDIHRGPNSPLHF.

V is TRBV5-1 and J is TRBJ1-3; possible D gene TRBD1, 5 bases. The CDR3 contains 16 residues. Germline V CDR1 and CDR2: SGHRS, YFSETQ. V was trimmed by 3 bases and J by 1 base, leaving 14 bases between them. For the CDR3, the DNA is TGCGCCAGCAGCTGGGGCGGCGAATTATCTGGAAACACCATATATTTT. This gives the protein CASSWGGELSGNTIYF.

The chain employs TRBV7-2 and TRBJ1-3; perhaps TRBD1 as D (6 bases). CDR1 SGHTA and CDR2 FQGNSA come from the germline V gene. V dropped 3 bases and J dropped 4 bases, with 13 bases sitting between them. CDR3 length equals 15 residues. The CDR3, as DNA: TGTGCCAGCAGCTTCACCTCAGGGGAGGGAAACACCATATATTTT. Amino acids: CASSFTSGEGNTIYF.

By sample fraction, this clone is medium-sized. The genes are TRBV2 and TRBJ1-4, with D hard to call. Per germline, CDR1 SNHLY and CDR2 FYNNEI. CDR3 length: 13 residues. V gave up 10 bases and J gave up 8 bases, with 17 bases separating them. CDR3 bases: TGTGCCACCACACACAGTGAGAAGGAAAAACTGTTTTTT. Encoded protein: CATTHSEKEKLFF.

This chain connects TRBV12-3 or TRBV12-4 to TRBJ1-1, with D perhaps TRBD1 (6 bases). The CDR3 length is 13 residues. V gave up 6 bases and J gave up 1 base, with 9 bases separating them. The chain's CDR3 is CASRPGENTEAFF. The DNA of the CDR3 is TGTGCCAGCAGGCCAGGGGAGAACACTGAAGCTTTCTTT.

The chain combines TRBV6-4 with TRBJ2-7; 9 nucleotides match TRBD1. With V trimmed by 11 bases and J by 4 bases, 12 bases remained unmatched. CDR1 and CDR2 from the germline V gene are MRHNA and SNTAGT. The CDR3 has 14 residues. In nucleotides, the CDR3 is TGTGCCTACCAAAGACCGGGACAGGGATACGAGCAGTACTTC. It translates to CAYQRPGQGYEQYF.

The V call is TRBV5-6, the J call TRBJ1-4; D is undetermined. The V end lost 4 bases, the J end lost 7 bases, and 23 bases lay between the germline ends. Germline lookup yields CDR1 SGHDT and CDR2 YYEEEE. The CDR3 consists of 17 residues. CDR3 protein: CASSPRSEVGLGEKLFF. The CDR3 DNA follows: TGTGCCAGCAGCCCCCGGTCGGAGGTGGGGTTGGGTGAAAAACTGTTTTTT.

V usage is TRBV29-1 and J usage is TRBJ1-2; TRBD1 might be the D (6 bases). CDR1 and CDR2 (germline): SQVTM, ANQGSEA. V shed 2 bases and J shed 7 bases, with 14 bases lying between them. This CDR3 has 13 amino acids. CDR3 coding DNA: TGCAGCGTTGAATTCATGGGGGCGGCTGGCTACACCTTC. This translates into CSVEFMGAAGYTF.

A remark on this clone: This sample also contains other DNA sequences that code for the same CDR3. In DNA, the CDR3 is TGTGCCAGCAGCCCTTGGACAGTAGCCAAAAACATTCAGTACTTC. Protein sequence: CASSPWTVAKNIQYF. V gene TRBV5-5 combines with J gene TRBJ2-4; a possible D gene is TRBD1 (6 bases). Germline loops: CDR1 SGHKS, CDR2 YYEKEE (reference sequence). This CDR3 has 15 amino acids. Trimming stripped 4 bases from V and 0 bases from J, with 11 bases between.

This chain uses TRBV11-2 with TRBJ2-1; 10 bases are shared with TRBD1. J gave up 6 bases and V 3 bases, and 5 bases lay outside the gene matches. Per germline, CDR1 SGHAT and CDR2 FQNNGV. This CDR3 is 15 amino acids long. Here the CDR3 reads CASSFRQGARNEQFF. The CDR3 nucleotides are TGTGCCAGCAGCTTCAGACAGGGGGCGCGCAATGAGCAGTTCTTC.

This sequence joins TRBV11-3 and TRBJ2-3; the match to TRBD2 covers 12 bases. With 2 bases clipped from V and 8 bases from J, the junction kept 8 bases outside the gene matches. Germline-derived CDR1 and CDR2 are SGHNT and YENEEA. The CDR3 spans 16 residues. CDR3 residues: CASSLMTSGRGATQYF. CDR3 nucleotides: TGTGCCAGCAGCTTAATGACTAGCGGGAGAGGGGCTACGCAGTATTTT.

This clone showed up just once. The chain combines TRBV7-2 with TRBJ1-1, with TRBD1 as a possible D gene (6 bases). Per the germline V gene, CDR1 is SGHTA and CDR2 is FQGNSA. V was clipped by 2 bases and J by 4 bases, with 8 bases between them. CDR3 size: 13 residues. This CDR3 reads CASSLQGFTEAFF. The CDR3 region has the DNA TGTGCCAGCAGCTTACAGGGGTTCACTGAAGCTTTCTTT.

The chain employs TRBV7-2 and TRBJ1-5; D may be TRBD1 (6 bases). The CDR3 has 16 residues. Germline CDR1 and CDR2: SGHTA and FQGNSA. The V gene lost 2 bases and the J gene lost 1 base, with 12 bases spanning the gap. The CDR3 loop reads CASSLTGGGSNQPQHF. Written as DNA, the CDR3 is TGTGCCAGCAGCTTAACGGGAGGGGGAAGCAATCAGCCCCAGCATTTT.

This rearrangement joins TRBV2 to TRBJ2-2; 7 nucleotides agree with TRBD2. Germline CDR1 is SNHLY and CDR2 is FYNNEI. The ends lost 10 bases at V and 6 bases at J; junction bases unmatched: 14. This CDR3 comprises 15 residues. The chain's CDR3 is CAIGYGGGAAGELFF. Here the CDR3 DNA reads TGTGCCATCGGATATGGGGGGGGAGCCGCCGGGGAGCTGTTTTTT.

The chain recombines TRBV19 with TRBJ1-1; perhaps TRBD1 as D (6 bases). The CDR3 loop spans 17 amino acids. Germline V gene sequence: CDR1 LNHDA, CDR2 SQIVND (reference sequence). Deletions cut 1 base from V and 6 bases from J, with 21 bases between. CDR3 residues: CASSIAGWGQGFSEAFF. CDR3 nucleotide sequence: TGTGCCAGTAGTATAGCCGGATGGGGGCAGGGGTTTTCTGAAGCTTTCTTT.

This sequence joins TRBV11-2 and TRBJ1-5; TRBD1 agrees at 7 bases. V lost 5 bases and J lost 3; bases outside the gene matches: 7. Germline loops: CDR1 SGHAT, CDR2 FQNNGV. The CDR3 loop spans 15 amino acids. The DNA for the CDR3 is TGTGCCAGCAGCAGACTAACAGGGGACAATCAGCCCCAGCATTTT. Translated: CASSRLTGDNQPQHF. Drawing the rest from reference TRBV11-2 and TRBJ1-5, the complete variable domain is EAGVAQSPRYKIIEKRQSVAFWCNPISGHATLYWYQQILGQGPKLLIQFQNNGVVDDSQLPKDRFSAERLKGVDSTLKIQPAKLEDSAVYLCASSRLTGDNQPQHFGDGTRLSIL.

The CDR3 reads CASSELTGGGEQPQHF. In DNA form, the CDR3 reads TGTGCCAGCAGTGAATTAACAGGGGGCGGGGAACAGCCCCAGCATTTT. The gene calls are TRBV2 and TRBJ1-5, with 9 nucleotides matching TRBD1. With 2 bases clipped from V and 7 bases from J, the junction kept 9 bases outside the gene matches. CDR3 length equals 16 residues. The germline V gene has CDR1 SNHLY and CDR2 FYNNEI. The complete variable domain, with remaining parts taken from reference TRBV2 and TRBJ1-5, reads EPEVTQTPSHQVTQMGQEVILRCVPISNHLYFYWYRQILGQKVEFLVSFYNNEISEKSEIFDDQFSVERPDGSNFTLKIRSTKLEDSAMYFCASSELTGGGEQPQHFGDGTRLSIL.

This clone was seen only a few times. This rearrangement joins TRBV27 to TRBJ2-7, with TRBD1 matching 8 bases. J was trimmed by 5 bases and V by 3 bases; bases with no gene match: 6. CDR1 and CDR2 (germline): MNHEY, SMNVEV (reference sequence). The length of the CDR3 is 14 residues. CDR3 nucleotide sequence: TGTGCCAGCAGTTTTCAGGGGGCGCGTGACGAGCAGTACTTC. Protein sequence: CASSFQGARDEQYF.

The chain combines TRBV7-3 with TRBJ1-2; 10 positions agree with TRBD1. Germline CDR1 SGHTA, CDR2 FQGTGA. There are 14 residues in the CDR3. V gave up 4 bases and J gave up 8 bases; unmatched junction bases: 7. The CDR3 region has the DNA TGTGCCAGCAGCTCGACAGGGGGCATTACGGGCTACACCTTC. It is translated as CASSSTGGITGYTF.

This sequence joins TRBV5-1 and TRBJ2-7, with a tentative D call TRBD2 (5 bases). Germline V lookup: CDR1 SGHRS, CDR2 YFSETQ. The CDR3 spans 15 residues. V lost 0 bases and J lost 5, with 15 bases in between. The CDR3 loop reads CASSLVSGLQNEQYF. CDR3 DNA: TGCGCCAGCAGCTTGGTGTCAGGACTGCAAAACGAGCAGTACTTC.

The CDR3 nucleotides read TGTGCCAGCAGCTTTAGACAGGGGTACGAGCAGTACTTC. Its protein is CASSFRQGYEQYF. The V call is TRBV6-2 or TRBV6-3, the J call TRBJ2-7; 8 nucleotides agree with TRBD1. Germline-derived CDR1 and CDR2 are MNHEY and SVGEGT. V lost 6 bases to trimming and J lost 4 bases; unmatched junction nucleotides: 5. CDR3 length: 13 amino acids.

The chain joins TRBV2 to TRBJ2-7; the D gene is possibly TRBD2 (5 bases). This CDR3 region has 14 residues. Per germline, CDR1 SNHLY and CDR2 FYNNEI. V was shortened by 5 bases and J by 3 bases, with 14 bases between the two germline ends. The CDR3 sequence is CASSLKEGGYEQYF. The CDR3 region has the DNA TGTGCCAGCAGTCTGAAAGAAGGAGGCTACGAGCAGTACTTC. Supplemented by reference TRBV2 and TRBJ2-7, the full variable domain reads EPEVTQTPSHQVTQMGQEVILRCVPISNHLYFYWYRQILGQKVEFLVSFYNNEISEKSEIFDDQFSVERPDGSNFTLKIRSTKLEDSAMYFCASSLKEGGYEQYFGPGTRLTVT.